The 13 T cell receptor beta chains below were found in one sample sequenced in a study of neurological immune-mediated disorders. TCRdb reprocessed the 5' RACE reads with MiXCR, giving one entry per CDR3 protein. The table records 45,000 or so distinct CDR3 sequences, around 6% of them present only once. What was sequenced was CD4+ T cells from blood. These receptors were obtained from a woman in her forties in good health.

This clonotype was observed many times. The chain joins TRBV7-8 to TRBJ1-1, with 7 bases that match TRBD1. The CDR3 is 16 amino acids. The V and J ends lost 1 base and 0 bases, in that order; junction bases with no gene match: 5. Germline CDR1 reads SGHVS; CDR2 reads FQNEAQ. CDR3 sequence (DNA): TGTGCCAGCAGCTTAGAGACAGGGTGGGTGAACACTGAAGCTTTCTTT. It yields the protein CASSLETGWVNTEAFF.

Ten or more counts support this clonotype. The chain links TRBV7-2 to TRBJ1-1, with a tentative D call TRBD1 (5 bases). The germline CDR1 and CDR2 sequences are SGHTA and FQGNSA. Trimming shortened V by 2 bases and J by 0 bases, and 10 bases separated the two germline ends. This CDR3 is 15 amino acids long. The CDR3, as DNA: TGTGCCAGCAGCTTACAGGGATACTTGAACACTGAAGCTTTCTTT. Translation gives CASSLQGYLNTEAFF.

This clonotype was picked up many times. The CDR3: CASSQSSASNQPQHF. In nucleotides, the CDR3 is TGTGCCAGCAGCCAATCCTCCGCTAGCAATCAGCCCCAGCATTTT. This rearrangement joins TRBV16 to TRBJ1-5; D gene unclear. The ends were cut back, 0 bases at V and 0 bases at J, with 6 bases in the middle. This CDR3 has 15 amino acids. CDR1 and CDR2 (germline): KGHSY, FQNENV.

This clonotype has a count of ten or more. The chain joins TRBV28 to TRBJ2-1; TRBD2 matches at 9 bases. This CDR3 contains 16 residues. Germline V CDR1 and CDR2: MDHEN, SYDVKM. Trimming cost V 4 bases and J 5 bases; bases outside gene matches: 9. In DNA, the CDR3 is TGTGCCAGCAGTTCTCTGGGCGGGAGGGCCAACAATGAGCAGTTCTTC. Its translation is CASSSLGGRANNEQFF.

This chain joins TRBV28 and TRBJ1-5; D remains unclear. The CDR3 contains 16 residues. CDR1 is MDHEN, CDR2 SYDVKM, per germline. V was trimmed by 2 bases and J by 7 bases, leaving 18 bases between them. DNA for the CDR3: TGTGCCAGCAGTTTAGGTTATCGAGGGAAGGGACAGCCCCAGCATTTT. It encodes CASSLGYRGKGQPQHF.

This clonotype was counted many times. This chain connects TRBV7-2 to TRBJ2-7; tentatively, D is TRBD2 (5 bases). In germline, CDR1 is SGHTA, CDR2 FQGNSA. The ends were cut back, 3 bases at V and 6 bases at J, with 15 bases in the middle. The CDR3 extends over 14 amino acids. The CDR3 sequence: CASSFSGVRVEQYF. Written as DNA, the CDR3 is TGTGCCAGCAGCTTTTCCGGGGTTAGGGTCGAGCAGTACTTC.

This clonotype occurred many times. This rearrangement joins TRBV10-3 to TRBJ2-2; D remains unclear. V was cut by 6 bases and J by 0 bases, with 14 bases left in between. The CDR3 spans 16 residues. The germline CDR1 and CDR2 sequences are ENHRY and SYGVKD. DNA of the CDR3: TGTGCCATCAGCCCGCTGATTAATACGAACACCGGGGAGCTGTTTTTT. Protein sequence: CAISPLINTNTGELFF.

This clonotype has a count of ten or more. V gene TRBV3-1 combines with J gene TRBJ2-5; 9 bases fit TRBD1. The V segment lost 4 bases and the J segment 5 bases; nucleotides outside the gene matches: 8. CDR1 is LGHDT and CDR2 is YNNKEL in the germline V gene (reference sequence). CDR3 length equals 15 residues. The CDR3 bases are TGTGCCAGCAGCCCCCCCGGGACAGGGACGGAGACCCAGTACTTC. Protein product: CASSPPGTGTETQYF.

The table lists this clonotype with many counts. CDR3 sequence reads: CATATRDSSLYGYTF. Written as DNA, the CDR3 is TGTGCCACCGCGACGAGGGACAGCTCGCTCTATGGCTACACCTTC. This chain uses TRBV6-6 with TRBJ1-2, with 7 bases matching TRBD1. Trimming cost V 10 bases and J 4 bases; bases outside gene matches: 15. The length of the CDR3 is 15 residues. The germline CDR1 and CDR2 sequences are MNHNY and SVGAGI (reference sequence).

This clonotype was observed at least ten times. The chain combines TRBV5-1 with TRBJ1-4; a possible D gene is TRBD1 (5 bases). The V gene lost 5 bases and the J gene lost 3 bases, with 11 bases spanning the gap. This CDR3 spans 14 amino acids. Germline V gene lookup returns CDR1 SGHRS and CDR2 YFSETQ. The CDR3 sequence: CASRPDTSNEKLFF. DNA of the CDR3: TGCGCCAGCAGACCGGACACCTCTAATGAAAAACTGTTTTTT.

There are many counts of this clonotype. The rearrangement uses TRBV28 and TRBJ2-5, with TRBD1 matching 7 bases. Per germline, CDR1 MDHEN and CDR2 SYDVKM. This CDR3 comprises 14 residues. V lost 5 bases and J lost 1; bases outside the gene matches: 4. The CDR3 bases are TGTGCCAGCAGTGTGGGACAGTTCCAAGAGACCCAGTACTTC. Its protein is CASSVGQFQETQYF.

This clonotype was observed at least ten times. The V call is TRBV7-2, the J call TRBJ2-5, with D maybe TRBD1 (6 bases). Germline V gene lookup returns CDR1 SGHTA and CDR2 FQGNSA. Trimming cost V 5 bases and J 5 bases, with 12 bases left between them. This CDR3 is built from 13 residues. The CDR3 DNA sequence: TGTGCCAGCAGCACAGGGTCAGGGGAGACCCAGTACTTC. Its protein is CASSTGSGETQYF.

Only one count was recorded for this clonotype. The DNA for the CDR3 is TGTGCCAGCAGCTACGACAGGGGAGGCAATCAGCCCCAGCATTTT. Translating gives CASSYDRGGNQPQHF. J is TRBJ1-5 and V is TRBV6-5; 8 positions agree with TRBD1. Looked up from germline, CDR1 is MNHEY and CDR2 is SVGAGI. The V gene end was trimmed by 6 bases and the J gene end by 2 bases; junction bases not matched to a gene: 6. This CDR3 comprises 15 residues.